This T cell receptor (beta chain) was sequenced for a study of shared clonotypes between healthy human individuals. Study at large: Donors had three CD4 naive, three CD4 memory, two CD8 naive and one CD8 memory plate apiece. Study-level results: Large depth notwithstanding, sorted-subset sequencing proved incomplete by rarefaction. When compared with the clonotypes that were shared by all four sorted-subset donors, the non-shared clonotypes turned out to have lower generation probabilities.

Profiled with immunoSEQ multiplex PCR; TCRdb holds only in-frame clones, not every one. In the table there are just over 2,000,000 clones, 85% to 95% of which are singletons. This CDR3 has 16 amino acids. Germline V gives CDR1 SGHDT, CDR2 YYEEEE. J was trimmed by 1 base and V by 4 bases; bases with no gene match: 7. Points on this clone: As yet, its antigen is unknown.

This sequence joins TRBV5-6 and TRBJ1-5; 8 nucleotides agree with TRBD1. The sequence was obtained from a man younger than 35 in good health. Sequenced: naive CD4+ T cells sorted from blood. Subset of the sample: CD45RA+ positively selected. CDR3 in amino acids: CASSRDRGASNQPQHF. CDR3 nucleotides: TGTGCCAGCAGCCGAGACAGGGGTGCGAGCAATCAGCCCCAGCATTTT.